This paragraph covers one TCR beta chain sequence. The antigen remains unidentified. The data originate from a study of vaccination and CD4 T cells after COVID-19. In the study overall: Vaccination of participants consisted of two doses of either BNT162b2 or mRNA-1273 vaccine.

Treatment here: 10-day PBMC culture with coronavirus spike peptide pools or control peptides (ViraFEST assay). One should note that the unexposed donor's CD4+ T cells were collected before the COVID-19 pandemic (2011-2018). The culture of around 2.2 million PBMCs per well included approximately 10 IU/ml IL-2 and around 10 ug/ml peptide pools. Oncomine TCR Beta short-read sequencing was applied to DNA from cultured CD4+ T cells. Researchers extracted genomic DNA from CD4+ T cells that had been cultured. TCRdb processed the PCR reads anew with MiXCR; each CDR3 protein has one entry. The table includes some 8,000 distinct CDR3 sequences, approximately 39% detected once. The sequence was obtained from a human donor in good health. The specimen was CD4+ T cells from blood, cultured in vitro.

CDR3 amino acids: CSVVAARNTEAFF. The CDR3 bases are TGCAGCGTTGTCGCAGCCCGAAACACTGAAGCTTTCTTT. V gene TRBV29-1 combines with J gene TRBJ1-1; D is uncertain. Germline lookup yields CDR1 SQVTM and CDR2 ANQGSEA. The CDR3 is made up of 13 amino acids. The V end was cut by 4 bases, the J end by 2 bases, with 11 bases between.